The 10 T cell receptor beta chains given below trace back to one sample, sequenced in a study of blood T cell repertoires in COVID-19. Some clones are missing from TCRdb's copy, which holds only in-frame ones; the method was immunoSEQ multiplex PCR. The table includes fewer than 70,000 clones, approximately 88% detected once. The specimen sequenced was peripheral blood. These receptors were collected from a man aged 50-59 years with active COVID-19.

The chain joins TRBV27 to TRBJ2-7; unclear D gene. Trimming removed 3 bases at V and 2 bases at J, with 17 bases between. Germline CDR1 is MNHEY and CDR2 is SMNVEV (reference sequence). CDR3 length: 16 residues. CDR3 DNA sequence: TGTGCCAGCAGTTTGTCGCAAGCCGATAACCCCTACGAGCAGTACTTC. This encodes CASSLSQADNPYEQYF.

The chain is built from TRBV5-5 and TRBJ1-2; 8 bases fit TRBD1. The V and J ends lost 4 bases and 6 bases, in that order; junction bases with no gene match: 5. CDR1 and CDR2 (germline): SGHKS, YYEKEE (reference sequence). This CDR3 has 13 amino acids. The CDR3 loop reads CASSVDRADGYTF. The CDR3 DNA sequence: TGTGCCAGCAGCGTGGACAGGGCGGATGGCTACACCTTC.

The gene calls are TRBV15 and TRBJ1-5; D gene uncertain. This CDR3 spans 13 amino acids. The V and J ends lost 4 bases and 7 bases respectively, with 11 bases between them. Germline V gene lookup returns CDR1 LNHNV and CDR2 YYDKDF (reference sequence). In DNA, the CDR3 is TGTGCCACCAGCACGGAGCTTATCCAGCCCCAGCATTTT. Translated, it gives CATSTELIQPQHF. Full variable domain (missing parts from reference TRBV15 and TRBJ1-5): DAMVIQNPRYQVTQFGKPVTLSCSQTLNHNVMYWYQQKSSQAPKLLFHYYDKDFNNEADTPDNFQSRRPNTSFCFLDIRSPGLGDTAMYLCATSTELIQPQHFGDGTRLSIL.

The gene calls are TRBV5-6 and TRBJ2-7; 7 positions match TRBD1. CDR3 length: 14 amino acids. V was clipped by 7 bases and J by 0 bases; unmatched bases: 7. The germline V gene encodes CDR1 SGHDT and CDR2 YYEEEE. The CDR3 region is CASGRTGLSYEQYF. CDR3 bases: TGTGCCAGCGGTCGGACAGGACTCTCCTACGAGCAGTACTTC.

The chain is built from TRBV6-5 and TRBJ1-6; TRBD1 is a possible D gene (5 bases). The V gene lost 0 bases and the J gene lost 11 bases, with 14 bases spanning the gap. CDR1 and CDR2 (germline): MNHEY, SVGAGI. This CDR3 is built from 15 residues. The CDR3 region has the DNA TGTGCCAGCAGTTACTCATACCAGGGAGGTGCACCCCTCCACTTT. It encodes CASSYSYQGGAPLHF.

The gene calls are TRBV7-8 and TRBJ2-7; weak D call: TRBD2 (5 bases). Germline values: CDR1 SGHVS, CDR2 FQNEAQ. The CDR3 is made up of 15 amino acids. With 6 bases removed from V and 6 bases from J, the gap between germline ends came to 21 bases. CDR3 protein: CASRSGETQFSEQYF. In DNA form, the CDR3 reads TGTGCCAGCAGATCCGGGGAGACACAATTCTCCGAGCAGTACTTC.

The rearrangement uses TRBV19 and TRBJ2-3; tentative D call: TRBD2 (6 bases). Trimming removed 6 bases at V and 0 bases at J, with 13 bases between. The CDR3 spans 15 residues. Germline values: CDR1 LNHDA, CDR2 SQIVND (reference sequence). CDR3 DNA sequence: TGTGCCAGTAGCCGCGGGGAGGTCAGCACAGATACGCAGTATTTT. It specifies CASSRGEVSTDTQYF.

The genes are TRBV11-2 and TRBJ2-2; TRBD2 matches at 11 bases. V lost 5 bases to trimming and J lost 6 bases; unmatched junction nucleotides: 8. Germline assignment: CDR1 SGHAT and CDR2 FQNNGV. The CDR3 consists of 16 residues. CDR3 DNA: TGTGCCAGCAGCCCTAGTAGCGGGAGGGCCCCCGGGGAGCTGTTTTTT. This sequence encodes CASSPSSGRAPGELFF.

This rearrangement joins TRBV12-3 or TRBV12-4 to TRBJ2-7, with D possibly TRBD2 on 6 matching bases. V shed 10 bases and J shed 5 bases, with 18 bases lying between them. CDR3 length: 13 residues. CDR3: CAIARGLPHEQYF. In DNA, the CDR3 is TGTGCCATCGCCCGGGGGTTGCCCCACGAGCAGTACTTC.

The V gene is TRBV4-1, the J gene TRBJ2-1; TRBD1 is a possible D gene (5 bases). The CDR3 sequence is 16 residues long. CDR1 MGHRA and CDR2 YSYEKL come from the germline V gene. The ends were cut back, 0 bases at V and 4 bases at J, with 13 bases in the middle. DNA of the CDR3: TGCGCCAGCAGCCAAGAAGTGGCAGGGTGGTACAATGAGCAGTTCTTC. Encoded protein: CASSQEVAGWYNEQFF.